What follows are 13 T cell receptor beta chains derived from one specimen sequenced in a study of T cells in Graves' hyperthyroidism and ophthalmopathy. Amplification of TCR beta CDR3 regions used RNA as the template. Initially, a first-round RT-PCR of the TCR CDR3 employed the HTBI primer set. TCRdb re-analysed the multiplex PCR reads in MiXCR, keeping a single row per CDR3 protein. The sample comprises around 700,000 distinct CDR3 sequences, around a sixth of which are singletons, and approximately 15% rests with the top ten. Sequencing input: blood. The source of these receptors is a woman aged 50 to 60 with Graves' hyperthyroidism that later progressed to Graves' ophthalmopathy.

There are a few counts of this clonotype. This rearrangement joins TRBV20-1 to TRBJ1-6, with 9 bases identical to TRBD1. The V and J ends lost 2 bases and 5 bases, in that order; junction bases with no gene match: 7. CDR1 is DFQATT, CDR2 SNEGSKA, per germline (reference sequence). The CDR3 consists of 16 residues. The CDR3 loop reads CSARSFGTGNNSPLHF. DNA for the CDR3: TGCAGTGCTAGATCTTTCGGGACAGGGAATAATTCACCCCTCCACTTT.

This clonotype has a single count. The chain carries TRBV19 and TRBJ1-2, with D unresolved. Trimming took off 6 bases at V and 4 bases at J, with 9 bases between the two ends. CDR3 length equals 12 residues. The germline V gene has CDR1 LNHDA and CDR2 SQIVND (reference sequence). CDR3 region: CASRSPIYGYTF. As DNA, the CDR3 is TGTGCCAGTAGATCCCCAATCTATGGCTACACCTTC.

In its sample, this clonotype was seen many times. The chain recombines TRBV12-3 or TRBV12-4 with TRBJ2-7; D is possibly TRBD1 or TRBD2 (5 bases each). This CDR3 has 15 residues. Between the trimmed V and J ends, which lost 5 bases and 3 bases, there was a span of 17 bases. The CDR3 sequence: CASSPRDEWGYEQYF. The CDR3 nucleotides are TGTGCCAGCAGTCCCCGGGACGAATGGGGCTACGAGCAGTACTTC.

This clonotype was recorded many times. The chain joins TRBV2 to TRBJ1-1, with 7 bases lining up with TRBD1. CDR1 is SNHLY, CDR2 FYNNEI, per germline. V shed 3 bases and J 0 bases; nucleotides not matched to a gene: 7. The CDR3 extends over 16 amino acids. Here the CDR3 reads CASSDVGTAVNTEAFF. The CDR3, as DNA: TGTGCCAGCAGTGATGTCGGGACAGCGGTGAACACTGAAGCTTTCTTT.

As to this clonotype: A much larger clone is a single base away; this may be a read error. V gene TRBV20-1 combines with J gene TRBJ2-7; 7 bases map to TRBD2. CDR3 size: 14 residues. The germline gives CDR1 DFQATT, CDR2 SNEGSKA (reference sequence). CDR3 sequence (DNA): TGCGGTGCTGAGAATTCGGGGGGCTCCTACGAGCAGTACTTC. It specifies CGAENSGGSYEQYF.

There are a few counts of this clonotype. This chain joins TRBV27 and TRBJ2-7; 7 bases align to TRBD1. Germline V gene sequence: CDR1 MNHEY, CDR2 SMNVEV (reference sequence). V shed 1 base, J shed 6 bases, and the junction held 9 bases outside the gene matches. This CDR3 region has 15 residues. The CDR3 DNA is TGTGCCAGCAGTTTATGGAAGACAGGGCAGGGCGAGCAGTACTTC. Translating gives CASSLWKTGQGEQYF.

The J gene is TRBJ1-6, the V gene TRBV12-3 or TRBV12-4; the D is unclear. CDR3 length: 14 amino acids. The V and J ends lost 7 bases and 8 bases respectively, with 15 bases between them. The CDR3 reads CASTGAIADSPLHF. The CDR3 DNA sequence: TGTGCCAGCACGGGAGCCATTGCGGATTCACCCCTCCACTTT.

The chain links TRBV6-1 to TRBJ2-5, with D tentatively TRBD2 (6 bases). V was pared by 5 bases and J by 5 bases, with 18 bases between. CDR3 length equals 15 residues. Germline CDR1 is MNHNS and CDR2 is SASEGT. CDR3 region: CASSSRGSSEETQYF. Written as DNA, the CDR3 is TGTGCCAGCAGTTCCCGGGGGTCCAGCGAGGAGACCCAGTACTTC.

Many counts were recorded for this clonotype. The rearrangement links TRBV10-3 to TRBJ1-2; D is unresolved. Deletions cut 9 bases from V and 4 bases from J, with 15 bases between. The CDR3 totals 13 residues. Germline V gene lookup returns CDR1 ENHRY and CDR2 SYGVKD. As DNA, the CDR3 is TGTGCCATTCCGGACCGGGAAGGCTATGGCTACACCTTC. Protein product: CAIPDREGYGYTF.

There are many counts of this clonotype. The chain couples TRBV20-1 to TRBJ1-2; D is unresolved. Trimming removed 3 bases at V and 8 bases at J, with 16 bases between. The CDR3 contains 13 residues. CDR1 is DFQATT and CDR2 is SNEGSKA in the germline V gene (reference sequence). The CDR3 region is CSARSAATWGYTF. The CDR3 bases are TGCAGTGCTAGGTCTGCCGCCACTTGGGGCTACACCTTC.

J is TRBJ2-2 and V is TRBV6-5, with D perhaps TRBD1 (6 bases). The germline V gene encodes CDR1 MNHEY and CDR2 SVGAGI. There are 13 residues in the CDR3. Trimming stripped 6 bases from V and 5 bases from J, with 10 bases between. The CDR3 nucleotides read TGTGCCAGCAGCTACAGGGTAACCGGGGAGCTGTTTTTT. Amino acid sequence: CASSYRVTGELFF.

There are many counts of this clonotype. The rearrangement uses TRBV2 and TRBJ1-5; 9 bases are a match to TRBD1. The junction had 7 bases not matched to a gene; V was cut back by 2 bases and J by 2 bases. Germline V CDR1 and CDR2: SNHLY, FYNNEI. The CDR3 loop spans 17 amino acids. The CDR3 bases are TGTGCCAGCAGTGAAAGTTCCCGGACAGGGGGCAATCAGCCCCAGCATTTT. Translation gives CASSESSRTGGNQPQHF.

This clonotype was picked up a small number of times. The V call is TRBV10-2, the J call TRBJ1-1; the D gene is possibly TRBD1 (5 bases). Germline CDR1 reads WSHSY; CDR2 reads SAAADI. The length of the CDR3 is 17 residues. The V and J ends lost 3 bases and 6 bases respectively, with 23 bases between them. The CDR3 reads CASSEVVGVLGEAEAFF. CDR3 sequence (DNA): TGCGCCAGCAGTGAAGTAGTGGGGGTTCTAGGGGAGGCTGAAGCTTTCTTT.